This TCR beta chain was sequenced in a study of T-cell memory formation after mild COVID-19. This CDR3 has 15 residues. The germline V gene encodes CDR1 SGHRS and CDR2 YFSETQ. V was pared by 5 bases and J by 3 bases, with 6 bases of the junction left unmatched. TCRdb fed the 5' RACE reads into MiXCR, producing one record per CDR3 protein. Of around 340,000 distinct CDR3 sequences detected, roughly 15% appear once; the ten largest clones hold about a fifth. The TCR was taken from a man younger than 35 who had mild COVID-19 (a few samples of this study predate the infection). Cell type and time point are not known. The sequenced material came from PBMCs or a T cell subset sorted from them (not recorded which). The rearrangement joins TRBV5-1 to TRBJ2-7, with 12 bases lining up with TRBD2. As DNA, the CDR3 is TGCGCCAGCAGACTAGCTAGCGGGGGGGGCTACGAGCAGTACTTC. Amino acids: CASRLASGGGYEQYF.